Below, 10 T cell receptor beta chains from the same sample are listed, as sequenced in a study of T cells in Graves' hyperthyroidism and ophthalmopathy. Researchers amplified the TCR beta CDR3 regions from RNA transcripts. Primed by the HTBI set, a first-round RT-PCR was run on the TCR CDR3. TCRdb reanalysed the multiplex PCR reads using MiXCR and keeps one entry per CDR3 protein. Among some 530,000 distinct CDR3 sequences listed, about 22% were seen once. The material sequenced was blood. All receptors derive from a woman in her 70s with Graves' ophthalmopathy.

The chain combines TRBV30 with TRBJ1-2, with D uncertain. Germline V gene lookup returns CDR1 GTSNPN and CDR2 SVGIG (reference sequence). This CDR3 is built from 15 residues. Trimming stripped 3 bases from V and 7 bases from J, with 21 bases between. The CDR3 loop reads CAWRETNTRSVGYTF. CDR3 DNA sequence: TGTGCCTGGAGGGAAACTAACACCAGAAGTGTTGGCTACACCTTC.

This clonotype was seen ten or more times. The chain uses TRBV20-1 and TRBJ2-3; 11 bases match TRBD2. CDR3 length: 16 residues. V shed 2 bases and J 7 bases; nucleotides not matched to a gene: 11. Germline V gene data show CDR1 as DFQATT and CDR2 as SNEGSKA (reference sequence). The CDR3 DNA follows: TGCAGTGCTAGACGATTAGCGGGAGGGCCGGGTAATACGCAGTATTTT. It codes for CSARRLAGGPGNTQYF.

The V call is TRBV5-6, the J call TRBJ1-1; perhaps TRBD1 as D (5 bases). Germline V gene data show CDR1 as SGHDT and CDR2 as YYEEEE. Deletions cut 0 bases from V and 11 bases from J, with 17 bases between. CDR3 length equals 14 residues. CDR3 region: CASSLAPGGRPAFF. The CDR3 coding sequence is TGTGCCAGCAGCTTGGCTCCGGGGGGTCGGCCTGCTTTCTTT.

This clonotype has only a few counts. J is TRBJ2-3 and V is TRBV19, with 8 bases identical to TRBD2. Germline V gene sequence: CDR1 LNHDA, CDR2 SQIVND (reference sequence). J lost 6 bases, V lost 4 bases, and 9 bases had no gene match. The CDR3 has 15 amino acids. Written as DNA, the CDR3 is TGTGCCAGTAGTAGACTAGCGAGAGGGACTGATACGCAGTATTTT. This translates into CASSRLARGTDTQYF.

V gene TRBV28 combines with J gene TRBJ1-6; 9 bases line up with TRBD1. V gave up 5 bases and J gave up 8 bases; unmatched junction bases: 4. The CDR3 totals 14 residues. In germline, CDR1 is MDHEN, CDR2 SYDVKM. CDR3 coding DNA: TGTGCCAGCAGTCAACGGGACAGGGATTCACCCCTCCACTTT. Its translation is CASSQRDRDSPLHF.

This clonotype was counted at least ten times. This sequence joins TRBV12-3 or TRBV12-4 and TRBJ2-1; TRBD2 matches 10 bases. V was clipped by 5 bases and J by 2 bases; unmatched bases: 0. This CDR3 is 14 amino acids long. In nucleotides, the CDR3 is TGTGCCAGCAGTGGGACTAGCGCCTACAATGAGCAGTTCTTC. Its protein is CASSGTSAYNEQFF.

In its sample, this clonotype was seen once. V usage is TRBV5-6 and J usage is TRBJ2-3; D is tentatively TRBD1 or TRBD2 (5 bases each). Per the germline V gene, CDR1 is SGHDT and CDR2 is YYEEEE. V was clipped by 1 base and J by 3 bases, with 12 bases between them. This CDR3 has 15 amino acids. CDR3 loop: CASSLTTGPTDTQYF. CDR3 bases: TGTGCCAGCAGCTTGACGACGGGGCCTACAGATACGCAGTATTTT.

As concerns this clonotype: A much larger clone is a single base away; this may be a read error. The rearrangement links TRBV3-1 to TRBJ2-1; no definite D call. From germline, CDR1 is LGHDT and CDR2 YNNKEL (reference sequence). This CDR3 is built from 15 residues. As DNA, the CDR3 is TGTGCCAGCAGGGGATCTCCGAGCTCCTACGATGAGCAGTTCTTC. This sequence encodes CASRGSPSSYDEQFF.

The rearrangement links TRBV20-1 to TRBJ1-2, with D perhaps matching TRBD1 (6 bases). The V gene lost 4 bases and the J gene lost 9 bases, with 15 bases spanning the gap. CDR1 is DFQATT, CDR2 SNEGSKA, per germline (reference sequence). CDR3 size: 12 residues. Here the CDR3 DNA reads TGCAGTGCTACTACCACACAGGGAAGCTACACCTTC. Translated, it gives CSATTTQGSYTF.

This clonotype occurred a few times. This chain joins TRBV5-1 and TRBJ2-1; 8 positions agree with TRBD1. Germline V lookup: CDR1 SGHRS, CDR2 YFSETQ. The CDR3 consists of 16 residues. The J segment lost 5 bases and the V segment lost 4 bases, leaving 11 bases of the junction unmatched. In DNA, the CDR3 is TGCGCCAGCAGCCCCCTGTGGACAGGGAACCACAATGAGCAGTTCTTC. Its protein product is CASSPLWTGNHNEQFF.